Many counts were recorded for the clone carrying this TCR beta chain. The record originates from a study of early T cells in non-severe SARS-CoV-2 infection. Study in general: Bulk RNA taken from unsorted whole blood was sequenced, leaving chains unpaired.

V was trimmed by 2 bases and J by 0 bases, leaving 19 bases between them. Germline lookup yields CDR1 LGHDT and CDR2 YNNKEL (reference sequence). The CDR3 runs to 18 residues. Unique molecular identifiers (one per individual cDNA molecule) were attached. Via MiXCR, TCRdb re-called the 5' RACE reads, giving one row per CDR3 protein. Here the sample spans around 57,000 distinct CDR3 sequences, around 12% being singletons. Specimen: whole blood. The receptor comes from an adult who was a healthcare worker with PCR-confirmed SARS-CoV-2 infection or an uninfected control (not recorded which). The chain joins TRBV3-1 to TRBJ1-1; no clear D gene. CDR3 coding DNA: TGTGCCAGCAGCCAATTACCAAGTCCACACCTCGTGAACACTGAAGCTTTCTTT. Translated, it gives CASSQLPSPHLVNTEAFF.